These T cell receptor beta chains were read from a single sample in a study of cytomegalovirus exposure and HLA in healthy donors. The repertoire was sequenced with immunoSEQ multiplex PCR; TCRdb's copy has only in-frame clones and lacks some. The data hold around 120,000 clones, with more than 75% observed a single time. Material: PBMCs. All receptors derive from a man between 18 and 35 years old in good health and CMV-seronegative. CDR3s include the opening cysteine and the closing phenylalanine or tryptophan. A D gene is named only where the DNA matches it firmly. Size is stated for part of the rows, as once, few or many counts, or as a class when the clone is expanded.

TRBV27	TRBJ2-5	NA	TRBD1	TGTGCCAGCAGCCCCAGGACAGGCCGAGAGACCCAGTACTTC	CASSPRTGRETQYF
TRBV19	TRBJ2-2	NA	TRBD2	TGTGCCAGTAGTATGCCTGGGAGGGCCGGGGAGCTGTTTTTT	CASSMPGRAGELFF
TRBV4-1	TRBJ2-7	NA	NA	TGCGCCAGCAGCCAAGGGGTAATGGGGGGAGACGAGCAGTACTTC	CASSQGVMGGDEQYF
TRBV2	TRBJ1-1	few	NA	TGTGCCAGCAGTGGGGGCGGGGGCACTGAAGCTTTCTTT	CASSGGGGTEAFF
TRBV29-1	TRBJ1-1	NA	NA	TGCAGCGTTGGAATGTCCGGGAACACTGAAGCTTTCTTT	CSVGMSGNTEAFF
TRBV7-2	TRBJ2-3	NA	TRBD1	TGTGCCAGCAGCTCCCGACAGGGGGCCCTTACGCAGTATTTT	CASSSRQGALTQYF
TRBV4-2	TRBJ2-3	NA	TRBD2	TGTGCCAGCAGCCAAGAATGGGAGACTAGCGGGAGTTATACGCAGTATTTT	CASSQEWETSGSYTQYF
TRBV7-2	TRBJ1-1	NA	NA	TGTGCCAGCAGCTTAGCCCCGAGCACTGAAGCTTTCTTT	CASSLAPSTEAFF
TRBV28	TRBJ1-5	NA	NA	TGTGCCAGCAGCCCCCGACAGCCCAATCAGCCCCAGCATTTT	CASSPRQPNQPQHF
TRBV19	TRBJ1-1	NA	NA	TGTGCCAGTAGTATACTGGACAAGAACACTGAAGCTTTCTTT	CASSILDKNTEAFF
TRBV5-1	TRBJ1-1	NA	TRBD1	TGCGCCAGCAGCTTGGTGAGTCCGGGACAGGACACTGAAGCTTTCTTT	CASSLVSPGQDTEAFF
TRBV2	TRBJ1-6	NA	TRBD1	TGTGCCAGCAGGGGACAGGGTCATCCACCCCTCCACTTT	CASRGQGHPPLHF
TRBV19	TRBJ2-2	NA	TRBD2	TGTGCCAGTAGTATTACTAGCGGGAGGTCGGACACCGGGGAGCTGTTTTTT	CASSITSGRSDTGELFF
TRBV6-1	TRBJ2-2	NA	NA	TGTGCCATCCTACCGACAGACACCACCGGGGAGCTGTTTTTT	CAILPTDTTGELFF
TRBV19	TRBJ1-2	NA	NA	TGTGCCAGTAGTATTACCGCGGGACGAAACTATGGCTACACCTTC	CASSITAGRNYGYTF
TRBV6-6	TRBJ2-1	NA	TRBD2	TGTGCCAGCAGTCCACTAGCGGCTACCAACAATGAGCAGTTCTTC	CASSPLAATNNEQFF
TRBV11-2	TRBJ2-3	NA	NA	TGTGCCAGCAGCCTGGGGGGTACGCAGTATTTT	CASSLGGTQYF
TRBV4-2	TRBJ2-7	few	NA	TGTGCCAGCAGCCCAGGCTACGGTCCCCGGTACGAGCAGTACTTC	CASSPGYGPRYEQYF
TRBV10-3	TRBJ2-2	few	NA	TGTGCCATCAGTGGGGACTCCACCGGGGAGCTGTTTTTT	CAISGDSTGELFF
TRBV30	TRBJ1-1	NA	NA	TGTGCCTGGAGTGTGGGCCCTGAAGCTTTCTTT	CAWSVGPEAFF
TRBV14	TRBJ1-1	NA	NA	TGTGCCAGCAGCCAGCCGAGGGAGAACACTGAAGCTTTCTTT	CASSQPRENTEAFF
TRBV27	TRBJ2-2	NA	TRBD2	TGTGCCAGCAGCTTGACTAGCGCGAACACCGGGGAGCTGTTTTTT	CASSLTSANTGELFF
TRBV5-1	TRBJ1-1	NA	NA	TGCGCCAGCAGCTTGGACCAGACAAACACTGAAGCTTTCTTT	CASSLDQTNTEAFF